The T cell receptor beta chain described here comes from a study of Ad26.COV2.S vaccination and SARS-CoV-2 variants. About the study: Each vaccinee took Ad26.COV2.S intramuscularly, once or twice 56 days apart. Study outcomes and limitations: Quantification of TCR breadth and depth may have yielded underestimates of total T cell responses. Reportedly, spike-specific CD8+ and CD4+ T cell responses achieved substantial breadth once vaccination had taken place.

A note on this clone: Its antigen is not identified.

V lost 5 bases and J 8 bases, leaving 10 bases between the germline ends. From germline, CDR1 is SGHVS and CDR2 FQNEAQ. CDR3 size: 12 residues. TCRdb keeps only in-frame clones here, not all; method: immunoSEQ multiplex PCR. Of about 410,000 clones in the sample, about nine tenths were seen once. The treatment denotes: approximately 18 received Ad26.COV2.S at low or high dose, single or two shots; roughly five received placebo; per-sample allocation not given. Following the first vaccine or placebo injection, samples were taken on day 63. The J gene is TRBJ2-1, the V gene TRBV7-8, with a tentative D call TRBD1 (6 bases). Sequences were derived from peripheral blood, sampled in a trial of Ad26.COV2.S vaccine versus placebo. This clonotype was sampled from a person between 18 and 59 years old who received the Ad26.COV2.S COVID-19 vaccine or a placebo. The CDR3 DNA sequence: TGTGCCAGCAGCCCCCAGGGGTATGAGCAGTTCTTC. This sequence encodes CASSPQGYEQFF.